This is a list of T cell receptor beta chains from one sample in a study of T cells in localized non-small cell lung cancer. Some clones are missing from TCRdb's copy, which holds only in-frame ones; the method was immunoSEQ multiplex PCR. The sample includes tens of thousands of clones, 92% of them seen just once. This sample comprised peripheral blood, obtained before any cancer treatment. Receptor source: a female donor over 55 with stage I lung adenocarcinoma. The CDR3 runs from the conserved cysteine through the conserved F or W. A D gene is named only where the DNA matches it firmly. Rows give clone size only sometimes, using once, few, many, or a class for an expanded clone.

j_gene,abundance,v_gene,d_gene,CDR3aa,CDR3nt
TRBJ2-7,NA,TRBV6-6,TRBD1,CASSYFGQGYEQYF,TGTGCCAGCAGTTATTTTGGACAGGGCTACGAGCAGTACTTC
TRBJ1-4,NA,TRBV6-1,NA,CASSDGSTNEKLFF,TGTGCCAGCAGTGACGGGTCAACTAATGAAAAACTGTTTTTT
TRBJ1-2,once,TRBV27,TRBD1,CASSNAGGMYGYTF,TGTGCCAGCAGTAACGCAGGGGGCATGTATGGCTACACCTTC
TRBJ2-6,NA,TRBV18,NA,CASSPPQGGPGANVLTF,TGTGCCAGCTCACCGCCCCAGGGAGGCCCTGGGGCCAACGTCCTGACTTTC
TRBJ2-5,NA,TRBV5-1,NA,CASSLEETQYF,TGCGCCAGCAGCTTGGAAGAGACCCAGTACTTC
TRBJ2-6,NA,TRBV19,NA,CASSKQEATGANVLTF,TGTGCCAGTAGTAAGCAGGAGGCCACTGGGGCCAACGTCCTGACTTTC
TRBJ1-1,NA,TRBV9,NA,CASSVREWSEAFF,TGTGCCAGCAGCGTAAGAGAGTGGTCCGAAGCTTTCTTT
TRBJ1-5,NA,TRBV11-2,NA,CASSLRGGGDAEPQHF,TGTGCCAGCAGCTTACGAGGAGGGGGGGATGCGGAGCCCCAGCATTTT
TRBJ2-1,NA,TRBV7-2,TRBD2,CASSPQLAGRGNEQFF,TGTGCCAGCAGCCCCCAACTAGCGGGAAGGGGCAATGAGCAGTTCTTC
TRBJ1-3,NA,TRBV10-3,NA,CAISGTSERSTIYF,TGTGCCATCAGTGGGACAAGCGAGAGGAGCACCATATATTTT
TRBJ2-3,NA,TRBV7-9,TRBD1,CASSLASGQGTDTQYF,TGTGCCAGCAGCTTAGCCTCAGGACAGGGAACAGATACGCAGTATTTT
TRBJ1-6,NA,TRBV5-1,NA,CASSLEAVNSPLHF,TGCGCCAGCAGCTTGGAGGCAGTCAATTCACCCCTCCACTTT
TRBJ2-5,NA,TRBV5-1,TRBD1,CASSDGTGGETQYF,TGCGCCAGCTCGGACGGGACAGGAGGTGAGACCCAGTACTTC
TRBJ2-3,once,TRBV18,NA,CASSPAGAGDTQYF,TGTGCCAGCTCACCAGCGGGGGCGGGAGATACGCAGTATTTT
TRBJ2-7,NA,TRBV20-1,NA,CSARGGYEQYF,TGCAGTGCTAGAGGGGGTTACGAGCAGTACTTC
TRBJ1-6,NA,TRBV6-1,TRBD1,CASSVGQGSNSPLHF,TGTGCCAGCAGTGTCGGACAGGGATCGAATTCACCCCTCCACTTT
TRBJ1-1,NA,TRBV28,NA,CASSFDIKNLNTEAFF,TGTGCCAGCAGTTTTGACATAAAGAACTTGAACACTGAAGCTTTCTTT
TRBJ1-3,NA,TRBV19,TRBD1,CASTRTGSSGNTIYF,TGTGCCAGTACCCGGACAGGGAGCTCTGGAAACACCATATATTTT
TRBJ2-2,NA,TRBV5-1,TRBD1,CASSPRQGAGGELFF,TGCGCCAGCAGCCCCCGACAGGGGGCGGGCGGGGAGCTGTTTTTT
TRBJ2-1,NA,TRBV10-1,NA,CASSESGNEQFF,TGCGCCAGCAGTGAGTCTGGGAATGAGCAGTTCTTC
TRBJ2-2,NA,TRBV5-1,NA,CASSSPPGRFGPGELFF,TGCGCCAGCAGCTCCCCCCCCGGGCGGTTCGGGCCCGGGGAGCTGTTTTTT
TRBJ1-3,NA,TRBV5-4,NA,CASSQAGFAGNTIYF,TGTGCCAGCAGCCAGGCGGGATTCGCCGGAAACACCATATATTTT
TRBJ1-1,NA,TRBV6-5,TRBD1,CASSYSRGQGDTEAFF,TGTGCCAGCAGTTACTCGAGGGGACAGGGTGACACTGAAGCTTTCTTT
TRBJ2-2,NA,TRBV6-6,NA,CASKRWTAANTGELFF,TGTGCCAGCAAAAGGTGGACAGCGGCGAACACCGGGGAGCTGTTTTTT
TRBJ1-1,NA,TRBV5-1,NA,CASSLSLTGGNTEAFF,TGCGCCAGCAGCCTAAGCCTAACAGGAGGAAACACTGAAGCTTTCTTT
TRBJ2-7,NA,TRBV5-1,TRBD1,CASRGTDEQYF,TGCGCCAGCAGGGGGACAGACGAGCAGTACTTC
TRBJ1-2,NA,TRBV7-9,NA,CASSSGSRSPHGYTF,TGTGCCAGCAGCTCTGGCTCACGGTCTCCACATGGCTACACCTTC
TRBJ1-6,few,TRBV5-1,NA,CASSLAGLSSYNSPLHF,TGCGCCAGCAGCTTGGCCGGACTAAGCTCCTATAATTCACCCCTCCACTTT
TRBJ2-2,NA,TRBV6-1,TRBD2,CASSGLAAGVGELFF,TGTGCCAGCAGTGGCCTAGCGGCGGGCGTCGGGGAGCTGTTTTTT
TRBJ1-1,NA,TRBV28,NA,CASSLSGARWAFF,TGTGCCAGCAGTTTATCCGGGGCCCGCTGGGCTTTCTTT
TRBJ2-6,NA,TRBV29-1,TRBD1,CSVEDARDRGRGANVLTF,TGCAGCGTTGAAGACGCCCGGGACAGGGGGAGAGGGGCCAACGTCCTGACTTTC
TRBJ1-3,once,TRBV28,NA,CASLQGKDNTIYF,TGTGCCAGTCTACAGGGAAAGGACAACACCATATATTTT
TRBJ1-5,once,TRBV7-2,NA,CASSLNPRGKPQHF,TGTGCCAGCAGCCTTAACCCCCGCGGGAAGCCCCAGCATTTT
TRBJ1-1,NA,TRBV4-3,TRBD1,CASSQDGTGNTEAFF,TGCGCCAGCAGCCAAGACGGGACAGGTAACACTGAAGCTTTCTTT
TRBJ1-1,NA,TRBV19,TRBD1,CASIKGQGLAEAFF,TGTGCCAGTATAAAGGGACAGGGGCTCGCTGAAGCTTTCTTT